This TCR beta chain is drawn from a study of cytomegalovirus exposure and HLA in healthy donors. Study-wide findings and caveats: Analysis performed later showed TCR beta chains linked to HLA being more clonally expanded than equally common others. In an earlier analysis, productive rearrangement rates for most beta V segments clustered near 90% or 30%.

The CDR3 extends over 19 amino acids. The germline gives CDR1 SEHNR, CDR2 FQNEAQ (reference sequence). A remark on this clone: As yet, its antigen is unknown. At one of its ends the junction is not consistent with the germline gene, which may arise from a read error.

Though probably carrying unrecorded immune exposures, donors were nominally healthy at sampling. The PCR had 60 Vbeta and 13 Jbeta primers. The repertoire was sequenced with immunoSEQ multiplex PCR; TCRdb's copy has only in-frame clones and lacks some. Of 200,000 or so clones listed, 81% are singletons. This TCR came from a man in his fifties in good health and CMV-seronegative. The specimen sequenced was PBMCs. The rearrangement links TRBV7-9 to TRBJ2-2, with a weak D call TRBD1 (6 bases). CDR3 DNA: TGTTCCAGCAGCCATTTCCGCAGGGGTTTGGCTGGAAGCACCGGGGAGCTGTTTTTT. Amino acid sequence: CSSSHFRRGLAGSTGELFF. Variable domain in full (rest from reference TRBV7-9 and TRBJ2-2): DTGVSQNPRHKITKRGQNVTFRCDPISEHNRLYWYRQTLGQGPEFLTYFQNEAQLEKSRLLSDRFSAERPKGSFSTLEIQRTEQGDSAMYLCSSSHFRRGLAGSTGELFFGEGSRLTVL.